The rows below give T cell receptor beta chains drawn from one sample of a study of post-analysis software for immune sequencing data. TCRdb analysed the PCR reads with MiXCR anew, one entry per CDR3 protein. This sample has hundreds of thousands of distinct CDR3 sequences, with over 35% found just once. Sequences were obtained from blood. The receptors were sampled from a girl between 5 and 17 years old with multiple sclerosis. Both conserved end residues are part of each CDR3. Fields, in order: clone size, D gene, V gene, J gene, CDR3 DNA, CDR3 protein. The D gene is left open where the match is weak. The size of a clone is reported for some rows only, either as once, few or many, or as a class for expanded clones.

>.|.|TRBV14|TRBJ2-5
TGTGCCAGCAGCCAAGTTAGCGGCAAAGAGACCCAGTACTTC
CASSQVSGKETQYF
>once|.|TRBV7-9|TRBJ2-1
TGTGCCAGCAGCACGCGACAGGGAGGATACAATGAGCAGTTCTTC
CASSTRQGGYNEQFF
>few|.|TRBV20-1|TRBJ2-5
TGCAGTGCTAGCGAGATAGGACAGACCACCTTTGGGGAGCAGTACTTC
CSASEIGQTTFGEQYF
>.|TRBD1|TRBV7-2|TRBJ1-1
TGTGCCAGCAGCTTAGTCAGGGGGCAAACTGAAGCTTTCTTT
CASSLVRGQTEAFF
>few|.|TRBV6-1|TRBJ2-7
TGTGCCAGCAGTGAAGCTTTTGCAGGGCTCCCCTACGAGCAGTACTTC
CASSEAFAGLPYEQYF
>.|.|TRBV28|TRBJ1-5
TGTGCCAGCAGTGAGGGATCCTATCAGCCCCAGCATTTT
CASSEGSYQPQHF
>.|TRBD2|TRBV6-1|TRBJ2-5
TGTGCCAGCAGTGAAGCGCTCGGGGGGGTTGGAGAGACCCAGTACTTC
CASSEALGGVGETQYF
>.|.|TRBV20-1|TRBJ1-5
TGCAGTGCTAGAGATCTGAGCCGGGGCCAGCCCCAGCATTTT
CSARDLSRGQPQHF
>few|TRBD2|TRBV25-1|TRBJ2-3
TGTGCCAGCAGTGCGGGGACTAGCGGACCGAGATGGACAGATACGCAGTATTTT
CASSAGTSGPRWTDTQYF
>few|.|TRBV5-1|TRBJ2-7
TGCGCCAGCAGCTTGGATATCGGGATTAACGAGCAGTACTTC
CASSLDIGINEQYF
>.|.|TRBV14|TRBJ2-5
TGTGCCAGCAGCCCCCGCCGTAGGGGGACCCAGTACTTC
CASSPRRRGTQYF
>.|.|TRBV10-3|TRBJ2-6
TGTGCCATCAGTGACCGGCAGGGCTCTGGGGCCAACGTCCTGACTTTC
CAISDRQGSGANVLTF
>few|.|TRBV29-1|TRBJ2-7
TGCAGCGTTGAGGCGCCTCACTACGAGCAGTACTTC
CSVEAPHYEQYF
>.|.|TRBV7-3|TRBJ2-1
TGTGCCAGCAGCCGAGGAGTAGGCGGGATGGGAAATGAGCAGTTCTTC
CASSRGVGGMGNEQFF
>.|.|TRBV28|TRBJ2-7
TGTGCCAGCAGTTTGAGGGGGAGTGAGTACGAGCAGTACTTC
CASSLRGSEYEQYF
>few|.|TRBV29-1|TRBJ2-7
TGCAGCTTCGTAGATGGGACGGGCACCTACGAGCAGTACTTC
CSFVDGTGTYEQYF
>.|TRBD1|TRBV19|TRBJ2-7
TGTGCCAGTCGGGACAGGGAGGGTAGCGAGCAGTACTTC
CASRDREGSEQYF
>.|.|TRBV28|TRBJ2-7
TGTGCAGCAAGGGGGAGCTCCTACGAGCAGTACTTC
CAARGSSYEQYF
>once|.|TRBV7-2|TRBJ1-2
TGTGCCAGCAGCGCCCGAGGAGGGGACTATGGCTACACCTTC
CASSARGGDYGYTF
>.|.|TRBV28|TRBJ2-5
TGTGCCAGCAGTTTAATACCCAGGGAAGAGACCCAGTACTTC
CASSLIPREETQYF
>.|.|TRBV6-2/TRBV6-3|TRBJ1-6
TGTGCCAGCAGTTACCCTCAGGGGCAGAATTCACCCCTCCACTTT
CASSYPQGQNSPLHF
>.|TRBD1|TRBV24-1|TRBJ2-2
TGTGCCACCAGTGATGGGGACAGGGTCTCCGGGGAGCTGTTTTTT
CATSDGDRVSGELFF
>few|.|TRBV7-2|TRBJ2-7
TGTGCCAGCAGCTTACAGCGGGCGGACTACGAGCAGTACTTC
CASSLQRADYEQYF
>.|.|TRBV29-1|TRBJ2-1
TGCAGCGTTACGAAGGAGGGGGAAGCCTACAATGAGCAGTTCTTC
CSVTKEGEAYNEQFF
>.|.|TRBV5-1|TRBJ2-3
TGCGCCAGCAGCTTTATTCCCACAGATACGCAGTATTTT
CASSFIPTDTQYF
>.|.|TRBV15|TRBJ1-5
TGTGCCACCAGCAGGGGGGACATCAATCAGCCCCAGCATTTT
CATSRGDINQPQHF
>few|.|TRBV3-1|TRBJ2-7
TGTGCCAGCAGCCAAGGGCAGACCTCCTACGAGCAGTACTTC
CASSQGQTSYEQYF